This record looks at one T cell receptor beta chain sequence and its context. The antigen remains undetermined. This entry belongs to a study of cytomegalovirus exposure and HLA in healthy donors. Study-level points and caveats: Generally TCR sequences proved uncommon, though certain public TCRs appeared in numerous donors. A few of the chains that were CMV-associated were confirmed in vitro to be specific for CMV antigens.

Assay used: immunoSEQ multiplex PCR; TCRdb lists only in-frame clones, some missing. The sample includes 97,000 or so clones, around 88% of them seen just once. From germline, CDR1 is SGHRS and CDR2 YFSETQ. Germline trimming cut 4 bases from V and 10 bases from J; bases unmatched to any gene: 11. This CDR3 comprises 17 residues. The sequenced sample was PBMCs. The J gene is TRBJ2-1, the V gene TRBV5-1; 16 bases are shared with TRBD2. This receptor was identified in a woman younger than 45 in good health and CMV-seronegative. DNA for the CDR3: TGCGCCAGCAGCCCTCCGGGACTAGCGGGAGGGAACGGGGAGCAGTTCTTC. Encoded protein: CASSPPGLAGGNGEQFF.